These T cell receptor beta chains were read from a single sample in a study of blood T cell repertoires in COVID-19. TCRdb's table, derived via immunoSEQ multiplex PCR, lists solely in-frame clones and lacks some. The table lists 350,000 to 400,000 clones, just over 90% of them singletons. Sequencing was done on a sample of PBMCs or T cells enriched from blood (not recorded which). The receptors originated from a woman aged 40 to 50 who had been exposed to COVID-19. Both conserved end residues are part of each CDR3. The order of the fields is V gene, D gene, clone size, J gene, CDR3 DNA, CDR3 protein. A D gene is named only where the DNA matches it firmly. Part of the rows lack a size; the others show once, few, many or a class for expanded clones.

TRBV6-1,-,-,TRBJ1-2,TGTGCCAGCAGTGAAGGGTATGGGCCTAACTATGGCTACACCTTC,CASSEGYGPNYGYTF
TRBV5-6,TRBD1,-,TRBJ2-1,TGTGCCAGCAGCGAATTGACAGGGGTTGGAGACAATGAGCAGTTCTTC,CASSELTGVGDNEQFF
TRBV2,-,once,TRBJ1-2,TGTGCCAGCAGCGAACAGGGTATGGGTGGCTACACCTTC,CASSEQGMGGYTF
TRBV10-2,TRBD2,-,TRBJ2-1,TGCGCCAGCAGTGAGACCGGACTAGCGGTACCAAATGAGCAGTTCTTC,CASSETGLAVPNEQFF
TRBV19,TRBD1,-,TRBJ1-1,TGTGCCAGTTGGACAGGGGGAACGGGCACTGAAGCTTTCTTT,CASWTGGTGTEAFF
TRBV2,TRBD1,-,TRBJ1-5,TGTGCCAGCAGTGGACAGGGTAACGGTCAGCCCCAGCATTTT,CASSGQGNGQPQHF
TRBV7-6,TRBD1,-,TRBJ1-1,TGTGCCAGCAGCTTAGAGCGGACAGGGTACCGGACTGAAGCTTTCTTT,CASSLERTGYRTEAFF
TRBV19,TRBD1,-,TRBJ2-7,TGTGCCAGTAGTATGTCAGGGACAGGAGCCTATGGACAGTACTTC,CASSMSGTGAYGQYF
TRBV7-6,-,-,TRBJ2-7,TGTGCCAGCAGCTTAGAATATGTGAGCGAGCAGTACTTC,CASSLEYVSEQYF
TRBV5-1,-,-,TRBJ1-3,TGCGCCAGCAGCCTAACGACAGCAGATAACTCTGGAAACACCATATATTTT,CASSLTTADNSGNTIYF
TRBV6-4,TRBD2,many,TRBJ2-3,TGTGCCAGCAGTCCCACTAGCGCCACAGATACGCAGTATTTT,CASSPTSATDTQYF
TRBV11-2,-,-,TRBJ1-3,TGTGCCAGCAGTCCCATGTCAGGAAACACCATATATTTT,CASSPMSGNTIYF